One sample yielded the 32 T cell receptor beta chains listed below, sequenced in a study of cytotoxic CD8 clonotypes in ibrutinib-treated CLL. Clones were sequenced by immunoSEQ multiplex PCR, and TCRdb holds only the in-frame ones, with some missing. The sample holds 150,000 or so clones, approximately 83% seen once. The starting material was PBMCs, obtained after 24 months of ibrutinib treatment. The receptors come from a human donor with chronic lymphocytic leukemia.

This chain joins TRBV28 and TRBJ1-1, with D possibly TRBD1 on 5 matching bases. The CDR3 consists of 12 residues. Germline values: CDR1 MDHEN, CDR2 SYDVKM. The V end lost 4 bases, the J end lost 7 bases, and 10 bases lay between the germline ends. Here the CDR3 reads CASSSGASEAFF. DNA of the CDR3: TGTGCCAGCAGTTCCGGGGCCAGTGAAGCTTTCTTT.

The CDR3 coding sequence is TGTGCCAGCAGCTTAGGGCTAATGAACACTGAAGCTTTCTTT. It encodes CASSLGLMNTEAFF. This chain uses TRBV5-6 with TRBJ1-1; D is undetermined. The V gene lost 2 bases and the J gene lost 0 bases, with 8 bases spanning the gap. Germline CDR1 reads SGHDT; CDR2 reads YYEEEE. The CDR3 consists of 14 residues.

This sequence joins TRBV27 and TRBJ2-1; D is unclear. The CDR3 length is 16 residues. Trimming took off 2 bases at V and 0 bases at J, with 11 bases between the two ends. Germline CDR1 is MNHEY and CDR2 is SMNVEV (reference sequence). The CDR3: CASSLQAISSYNEQFF. For the CDR3, the DNA is TGTGCCAGCAGTTTACAGGCCATAAGCTCCTACAATGAGCAGTTCTTC.

The V call is TRBV9, the J call TRBJ1-4, with a weak D call TRBD1 (5 bases). The ends were cut back, 7 bases at V and 8 bases at J, with 15 bases in the middle. There are 13 residues in the CDR3. Looked up from germline, CDR1 is SGDLS and CDR2 is YYNGEE. The chain's CDR3 is CASEGTPGEKLFF. CDR3 nucleotides: TGTGCCAGCGAGGGGACCCCGGGGGAAAAACTGTTTTTT. Full variable domain (rest looked up from reference TRBV9 and TRBJ1-4): DSGVTQTPKHLITATGQRVTLRCSPRSGDLSVYWYQQSLDQGLQFLIQYYNGEERAKGNILERFSAQQFPDLHSELNLSSLELGDSALYFCASEGTPGEKLFFGSGTQLSVL.

The chain recombines TRBV14 with TRBJ2-3, with 9 bases identical to TRBD1. CDR3 size: 16 residues. Germline values: CDR1 SGHDN, CDR2 FVKESK. With 4 bases clipped from V and 0 bases from J, the junction kept 5 bases outside the gene matches. In nucleotides, the CDR3 is TGTGCCAGCAGCCCCCGGACAGGGGCTAGCACAGATACGCAGTATTTT. As protein: CASSPRTGASTDTQYF.

The V and J genes are TRBV5-6 and TRBJ2-1, with D possibly called TRBD1 or TRBD2 (5 bases each). The V end was cut by 5 bases, the J end by 12 bases, with 18 bases between. Germline CDR1 is SGHDT and CDR2 is YYEEEE. There are 13 residues in the CDR3. DNA of the CDR3: TGTGCCAGCAGGATTGGCCGAGAGGGGCCGCAGTTCTTC. It translates to CASRIGREGPQFF.

The chain is built from TRBV27 and TRBJ2-2; D is perhaps TRBD1 (6 bases). CDR1 is MNHEY, CDR2 SMNVEV, per germline (reference sequence). Trimming stripped 6 bases from V and 5 bases from J, with 10 bases between. This CDR3 has 13 residues. The CDR3 DNA reads TGTGCCAGCAGAGGGCAGGGGACCGGGGAGCTGTTTTTT. Encoded protein: CASRGQGTGELFF.

V is TRBV4-2 and J is TRBJ2-3; D remains unclear. The CDR3 runs to 17 residues. Trimming pared 5 bases from V and 0 bases from J, leaving 18 bases between. Germline CDR1 and CDR2: LGHNA and YNFKEQ. Written as DNA, the CDR3 is TGTGCCAGCAGCAGTACACCCGATGAGTCTAGCACAGATACGCAGTATTTT. It codes for CASSSTPDESSTDTQYF.

The CDR3 protein is CASSFEGTDTQYF. Written as DNA, the CDR3 is TGTGCCAGCAGCTTCGAGGGGACAGATACGCAGTATTTT. The V call is TRBV5-6, the J call TRBJ2-3, with D perhaps assigned TRBD1 or TRBD2 (5 bases each). The CDR3 runs 13 residues. V was shortened by 2 bases and J by 3 bases, with 7 bases between the two germline ends. Germline values: CDR1 SGHDT, CDR2 YYEEEE.

This sequence joins TRBV6-1 and TRBJ1-5, with unresolved D. With 6 bases removed from V and 4 bases from J, the gap between germline ends came to 10 bases. The CDR3 spans 13 residues. Germline V gene lookup returns CDR1 MNHNS and CDR2 SASEGT. The CDR3 bases are TGTGCCAGCAGGGTGAATGGGAATCAGCCCCAGCATTTT. It translates to CASRVNGNQPQHF.

The genes are TRBV6-1 and TRBJ2-1, with TRBD2 matching 14 bases. Trimming cost V 4 bases and J 8 bases; bases outside gene matches: 10. This CDR3 is built from 17 residues. Germline lookup yields CDR1 MNHNS and CDR2 SASEGT. CDR3 amino acids: CASSGGLAGVGRDEQFF. CDR3 nucleotide sequence: TGTGCCAGCAGTGGGGGACTAGCGGGAGTGGGTAGGGATGAGCAGTTCTTC.

The chain uses TRBV19 and TRBJ1-2; no clear D. Trimming took 6 bases from V and 8 from J, leaving 7 bases between them. CDR3 length equals 10 residues. CDR1 and CDR2 from the germline V gene are LNHDA and SQIVND (reference sequence). This CDR3 is CASSGLGYTF. CDR3 bases: TGTGCCAGTAGCGGACTAGGCTACACCTTC.

The V call is TRBV29-1, the J call TRBJ2-3; 7 nucleotides agree with TRBD1. This CDR3 is 15 amino acids long. Germline CDR1 SQVTM, CDR2 ANQGSEA. V dropped 7 bases and J dropped 2; count of bases not matched to a gene: 12. CDR3 protein: CSDQTGSLYTDTQYF. CDR3 nucleotides: TGCAGCGATCAGACAGGGAGTCTATACACAGATACGCAGTATTTT.

The chain employs TRBV2 and TRBJ2-5, with 11 positions matching TRBD1. CDR3 length: 15 amino acids. The germline V gene has CDR1 SNHLY and CDR2 FYNNEI. The trim removed 8 bases at V and 2 bases at J, leaving 7 bases unmatched. The CDR3 reads CASAGTGGEQETQYF. CDR3 nucleotide sequence: TGTGCCAGCGCGGGGACAGGGGGTGAGCAAGAGACCCAGTACTTC.

The chain uses TRBV6-1 and TRBJ1-4; the D gene is possibly TRBD1 (5 bases). The V gene's germline CDR1 is MNHNS and CDR2 SASEGT. The CDR3 spans 14 residues. The V end was cut by 1 base, the J end by 4 bases, with 7 bases between. CDR3 sequence: CASSEGGFNEKLFF. CDR3 nucleotide sequence: TGTGCCAGCAGTGAAGGGGGCTTTAATGAAAAACTGTTTTTT.

The genes are TRBV5-4 and TRBJ2-3; 12 positions agree with TRBD2. CDR1 and CDR2 (germline): SGHNT, YYREEE (reference sequence). This CDR3 region has 16 residues. Trimming removed 1 base from V and 5 bases from J; junction bases left unmatched: 5. This CDR3 is CASSLRTSGTGDTQYF. The CDR3 nucleotides are TGTGCCAGCAGCTTGAGGACTAGCGGGACCGGAGATACGCAGTATTTT.

In nucleotides, the CDR3 is TGTGCCACCAGTGGGGGCGCGAGCACCGGGGAGCTGTTTTTT. This encodes CATSGGASTGELFF. This sequence joins TRBV15 and TRBJ2-2, with TRBD1 as a possible D gene (6 bases). The CDR3 contains 14 residues. Germline CDR1 is LNHNV and CDR2 is YYDKDF (reference sequence). V lost 6 bases, J lost 4 bases, and 12 bases lay in between.

The genes are TRBV7-9 and TRBJ2-1; TRBD1 matches at 8 bases. Germline CDR1 is SEHNR and CDR2 is FQNEAQ (reference sequence). The CDR3 covers 15 residues. The V gene end was trimmed by 3 bases and the J gene end by 0 bases; junction bases not matched to a gene: 1. The CDR3 loop is CASSFTGGSYNEQFF. The CDR3 DNA follows: TGTGCCAGCAGCTTCACAGGGGGCTCCTACAATGAGCAGTTCTTC.

This chain joins TRBV7-2 and TRBJ2-7; D remains unclear. The germline CDR1 and CDR2 sequences are SGHTA and FQGNSA. This CDR3 region has 12 residues. V was trimmed by 5 bases and J by 3 bases, leaving 8 bases between them. CDR3 region: CASSPTIYEQYF. The CDR3 bases are TGTGCCAGCAGCCCTACCATCTACGAGCAGTACTTC.

The V gene is TRBV11-3, the J gene TRBJ2-6; perhaps D is TRBD1 or TRBD2 (7 bases each). The CDR3 sequence is 18 residues long. Trimming removed 1 base at V and 0 bases at J, with 13 bases between. CDR1 is SGHNT and CDR2 is YENEEA in the germline V gene. The CDR3 loop is CASSLGARGGSGANVLTF. In nucleotides, the CDR3 is TGTGCCAGCAGCTTAGGAGCCAGGGGGGGCTCTGGGGCCAACGTCCTGACTTTC.

The chain recombines TRBV10-3 with TRBJ2-1; 8 nucleotides agree with TRBD2. Unmatched junction bases numbered 13, after V lost 11 bases and J lost 1 base. Germline V CDR1 and CDR2: ENHRY, SYGVKD. The CDR3 has 16 amino acids. The CDR3 loop reads CASRAGREGSYNEQFF. DNA of the CDR3: TGTGCCTCCCGGGCCGGGAGGGAGGGTTCCTACAATGAGCAGTTCTTC.

This clone showed up just once. The chain uses TRBV10-3 and TRBJ1-2; TRBD1 aligns across 7 bases. CDR3 length: 13 amino acids. From germline, CDR1 is ENHRY and CDR2 SYGVKD. V was pared by 11 bases and J by 5 bases, with 11 bases of the junction left unmatched. CDR3: CAAGEGQLYGYTF. As DNA, the CDR3 is TGTGCCGCCGGGGAGGGACAGCTATATGGCTACACCTTC.

J is TRBJ1-3 and V is TRBV7-8, with unresolved D. Germline lookup yields CDR1 SGHVS and CDR2 FQNEAQ. CDR3 length: 12 residues. Trimming removed 1 base from V and 3 bases from J, with 1 base in between. CDR3 nucleotides: TGTGCCAGCAGCTTAGGTGGAAACACCATATATTTT. Translating gives CASSLGGNTIYF.

The CDR3 nucleotides are TGTGCCAGCAGCCCAGGGACTGGGGCCAACGTCCTGACTTTC. This sequence encodes CASSPGTGANVLTF. The chain carries TRBV6-6 and TRBJ2-6; D might be TRBD1 (5 bases). CDR1 and CDR2 from the germline V gene are MNHNY and SVGAGI (reference sequence). The CDR3 is 14 residues long. V was pared by 6 bases and J by 2 bases, with 8 bases between.

V gene TRBV4-1 combines with J gene TRBJ2-5; perhaps TRBD2 as D (6 bases). V lost 0 bases and J 5 bases, leaving 19 bases between the germline ends. Germline V gives CDR1 MGHRA, CDR2 YSYEKL. The CDR3 totals 17 residues. The CDR3 here is CASSQDVGGLMLETQYF. Here the CDR3 DNA reads TGCGCCAGCAGCCAAGATGTGGGAGGCCTCATGTTGGAGACCCAGTACTTC.

The V gene is TRBV29-1, the J gene TRBJ1-2, with unresolved D. The CDR3 runs to 12 residues. V lost 2 bases and J lost 8, with 12 bases in between. Germline CDR1 reads SQVTM; CDR2 reads ANQGSEA. The CDR3 reads CSVERPDFGYTF. In nucleotides, the CDR3 is TGCAGCGTTGAACGTCCGGACTTCGGCTACACCTTC.

The chain links TRBV6-6 to TRBJ2-7; D gene uncertain. V dropped 6 bases and J dropped 2 bases, with 14 bases sitting between them. The CDR3 extends over 14 amino acids. Germline V gene data show CDR1 as MNHNY and CDR2 as SVGAGI (reference sequence). CDR3 in amino acids: CASRIGPWAYEQYF. The CDR3 bases are TGTGCCAGCAGAATTGGTCCATGGGCCTACGAGCAGTACTTC.

This clone came up a few times. The V and J genes are TRBV15 and TRBJ2-7; the D is unclear. Germline CDR1 reads LNHNV; CDR2 reads YYDKDF (reference sequence). The CDR3 spans 12 residues. In DNA form, the CDR3 reads TGTGCAGGCCAAGGCTCCTCCTACGAGCAGTACTTC. It encodes CAGQGSSYEQYF.

V gene TRBV6-5 combines with J gene TRBJ2-7; the match to TRBD1 covers 9 bases. V was pared by 10 bases and J by 2 bases, with 12 bases of the junction left unmatched. The CDR3 consists of 15 residues. Germline assignment: CDR1 MNHEY and CDR2 SVGAGI. The CDR3 spells CAITDRDRVPYEQYF. Written as DNA, the CDR3 is TGTGCCATCACTGACCGGGACAGGGTTCCCTACGAGCAGTACTTC.

V and J are TRBV7-2 and TRBJ1-5; D is ambiguous. From germline, CDR1 is SGHTA and CDR2 FQGNSA. V lost 5 bases and J 9 bases, leaving 11 bases between the germline ends. The CDR3 length is 12 residues. The CDR3 nucleotides read TGTGCCAGCAGCCTAGACGTGGGGCCCCAGCATTTT. The encoded protein is CASSLDVGPQHF.

This clone has only one observation. The rearrangement joins TRBV7-9 to TRBJ2-1, with 8 bases that match TRBD2. Germline-derived CDR1 and CDR2 are SEHNR and FQNEAQ (reference sequence). The CDR3 sequence is 14 residues long. J lost 5 bases, V lost 5 bases, and 5 bases had no gene match. CDR3 amino acids: CASSHLSGDNEQFF. DNA of the CDR3: TGTGCCAGCAGCCACCTTAGCGGGGACAATGAGCAGTTCTTC.

This chain joins TRBV15 and TRBJ1-6, with D uncertain. The CDR3 spans 13 residues. The germline V and J ends were trimmed by 3 bases and 5 bases, with 5 bases remaining between them. Germline-derived CDR1 and CDR2 are LNHNV and YYDKDF (reference sequence). The CDR3 DNA reads as TGTGCCACCAGCAGGGGAGATAATTCACCCCTCCACTTT. Translating gives CATSRGDNSPLHF.